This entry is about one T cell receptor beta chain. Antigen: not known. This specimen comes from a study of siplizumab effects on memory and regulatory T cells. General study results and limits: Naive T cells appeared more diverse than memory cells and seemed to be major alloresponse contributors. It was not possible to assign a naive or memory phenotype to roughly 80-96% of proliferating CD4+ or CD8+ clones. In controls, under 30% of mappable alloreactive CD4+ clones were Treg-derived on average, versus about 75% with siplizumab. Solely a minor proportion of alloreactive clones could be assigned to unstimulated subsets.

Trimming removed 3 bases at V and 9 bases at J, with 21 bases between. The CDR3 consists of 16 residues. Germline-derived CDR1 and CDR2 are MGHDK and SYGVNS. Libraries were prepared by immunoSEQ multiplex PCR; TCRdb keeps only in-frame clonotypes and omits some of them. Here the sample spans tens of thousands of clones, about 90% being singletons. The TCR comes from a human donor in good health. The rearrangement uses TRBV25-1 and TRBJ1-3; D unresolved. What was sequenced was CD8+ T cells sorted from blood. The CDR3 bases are TGTGCCAGCAGTGAGTCTCTCGTCGTAGGTAAAAGCACCATATATTTT. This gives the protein CASSESLVVGKSTIYF.